This is a list of T cell receptor beta chains from one sample in a study of neoadjuvant nivolumab and ipilimumab in lung cancer. Clones were sequenced by immunoSEQ multiplex PCR, and TCRdb holds only the in-frame ones, with some missing. The sample records tens of thousands of clones, 65% to 85% being singletons. The starting material was peripheral blood, obtained before neoadjuvant nivolumab, alone or with ipilimumab. The receptors come from an adult with non-small cell lung cancer. CDR3s include the opening cysteine and the closing phenylalanine or tryptophan.

>TRBV6-6|13
CASSYAGGTEAFF
>TRBV7-9|14
CASSRGQANTEAFF
>TRBV7-2|16
CASLEGQGKPNYGYTF
>TRBV6-1|15
CASSATVRNTGPQHF
>TRBV10-3|14
CAISGESSSYEQYF
>TRBV6-6|11
CASTRGNTIYF
>TRBV14|15
CASSQERGRSDTQYF
>TRBV18|13
CASSPSDGETQYF
>TRBV5-4|15
CASSLETGGHETQYF
>TRBV4-3|14
CASSKGVSIGGYTF
>TRBV28|15
CASSLTGQQYNEQFF
>TRBV9|14
CASSVGSSGNTIYF
>TRBV15|17
CATSASRRGGESQPQHF
>TRBV9|17
CASSASPPGWVNSPLHF
>TRBV5-6|13
CASSPGGVYGYTF
>TRBV7-8|13
CASSLGGNVEQYF
>TRBV4-3|15
CASSQDFRGSSETFF
>TRBV7-9|12
CASSPTEGGLFF
>TRBV7-9|11
CASRRDGPQHF
>TRBV6-5|12
CASSRDATEAFF
>TRBV5-1|14
CASSLALRGTEAFF
>TRBV5-3|14
CARSAGRRNQPQHF
>TRBV5-6|15
CASSPGTGLTYEQYF
>TRBV9|14
CASSAGLIQETQYF
>TRBV5-5|11
CASSFGPSEYF
>TRBV6-5|13
CASRLWGADTQYF
>TRBV18|15
CASSPSAEARYGYTF
>TRBV4-3|15
CASSQAWGITGELFF